In its sample, the clone carrying this T cell receptor beta chain was seen a few times. The sample originates from a study of early T cells in non-severe SARS-CoV-2 infection. TCRdb re-called the 5' RACE reads through MiXCR, storing one row per CDR3 protein. Seen here are over 85,000 distinct CDR3 sequences, approximately 12% observed once, and the top ten hold around 3.7%. This CDR3 has 12 amino acids. Germline V gene lookup returns CDR1 GTSNPN and CDR2 SVGIG (reference sequence). V was trimmed by 0 bases and J by 10 bases, leaving 12 bases between them. This clonotype was sampled from an adult who was a healthcare worker with PCR-confirmed SARS-CoV-2 infection or an uninfected control (not recorded which). V gene TRBV30 combines with J gene TRBJ1-1; a weak D match, TRBD1 (5 bases). The specimen comprised whole blood, sampled at baseline. CDR3 in DNA: TGTGCCTGGAGTGTGACCTTGGACATAGCTTTCTTT. It codes for CAWSVTLDIAFF.